This T cell receptor (beta chain) was documented in a study of siplizumab effects on memory and regulatory T cells. For this clone: No antigen is known for it.

The CDR3 sequence is 15 residues long. CDR1 MNHNS and CDR2 SASEGT come from the germline V gene. V lost 6 bases and J 0 bases, leaving 12 bases between the germline ends. Study-level findings and limits: With siplizumab, mappable alloreactive CD4+ clones averaged approximately 70% Treg-derived, versus around 27% in controls. Proliferating siplizumab-culture Tregs lacked confirmation of suppressive function.

Per sample, the assay covered 90,000 to 100,000 TCR templates. Method: immunoSEQ multiplex PCR; TCRdb's copy keeps in-frame clones and lacks some. Of 120,000 or so clones in the sample, 92% were seen once. Sequencing was done on a sample of CD4+ T cells sorted from blood. This chain uses TRBV6-1 with TRBJ1-5; no clear D. The source of this sequence is a human donor in good health. The CDR3 nucleotides are TGTGCCAGCAGACTAACAGAGTATAGCAATCAGCCCCAGCATTTT. Amino acid sequence: CASRLTEYSNQPQHF.